The 14 T cell receptor beta chains given below trace back to one sample, sequenced in a study of Ad26.COV2.S vaccination and SARS-CoV-2 variants. The treatment: around 19 received Ad26.COV2.S at low or high dose, single or two shots; several received placebo; per-sample allocation not given. The study sampled participants on day 63 after the first vaccine or placebo injection. Clones were read by immunoSEQ multiplex PCR, and TCRdb kept only the in-frame ones, dropping some. The data contain about 350,000 clones, 87% of them singletons. The sample here was peripheral blood, taken in a trial of Ad26.COV2.S vaccine versus placebo. The receptors were sampled from a person between 18 and 60 years old who received the Ad26.COV2.S COVID-19 vaccine or a placebo.

Turning to this clone: At one of its ends the junction is not consistent with the germline gene, which may arise from a read error. The chain couples TRBV5-4 to TRBJ2-1; TRBD2 agrees at 7 bases. Looked up from germline, CDR1 is SGHNT and CDR2 is YYREEE (reference sequence). The CDR3 runs to 12 residues. The CDR3 spells CASSSPTGGRVF. The CDR3 bases are TGTGCCAGCAGCTCCCCGACGGGAGGCAGGGTCTTC.

The rearrangement uses TRBV6-6 and TRBJ2-7; D remains ambiguous. The CDR3 totals 11 residues. Trimming cost V 6 bases and J 4 bases, with 7 bases left between them. The germline V gene has CDR1 MNHNY and CDR2 SVGAGI (reference sequence). The CDR3 reads CASRNPYEQYF. As DNA, the CDR3 is TGTGCCAGCAGAAATCCGTACGAGCAGTACTTC.

This clone showed up just once. The chain recombines TRBV6-5 with TRBJ2-7; the D gene is possibly TRBD2 (6 bases). CDR1 MNHEY and CDR2 SVGAGI come from the germline V gene. V shed 0 bases and J shed 6 bases, with 15 bases lying between them. The CDR3 is 15 residues long. CDR3 residues: CASSYSFTPGSEQYF. The CDR3 nucleotides read TGTGCCAGCAGTTACTCTTTTACGCCCGGGAGCGAGCAGTACTTC.

This chain connects TRBV7-2 to TRBJ2-5, with D hard to call. This CDR3 spans 14 amino acids. CDR1 and CDR2 (germline): SGHTA, FQGNSA. V lost 1 base, J lost 5 bases, and 11 bases lay in between. In DNA, the CDR3 is TGTGCCAGCAGCTTAGTCGGCGTGCGGGAGACCCAGTACTTC. Translated: CASSLVGVRETQYF.

The chain uses TRBV5-1 and TRBJ2-5; 8 nucleotides agree with TRBD2. Germline CDR1 reads SGHRS; CDR2 reads YFSETQ. The junction had 9 bases not matched to a gene; V was cut back by 1 base and J by 1 base. The CDR3 covers 17 residues. The CDR3 sequence is CASSLWQGLVIQETQYF. As DNA, the CDR3 is TGCGCCAGCAGCTTGTGGCAGGGACTAGTAATCCAAGAGACCCAGTACTTC.

The J gene is TRBJ2-7, the V gene TRBV4-2; TRBD1 or TRBD2 may be the D gene (5 bases each). The CDR3 covers 14 residues. The V end lost 5 bases, the J end lost 3 bases, and 14 bases lay between the germline ends. From germline, CDR1 is LGHNA and CDR2 YNFKEQ. The CDR3 loop is CASSYEMRGYEQYF. Written as DNA, the CDR3 is TGTGCCAGCAGCTACGAGATGAGGGGCTACGAGCAGTACTTC.

V is TRBV7-3 and J is TRBJ2-3, with D tentatively TRBD2 (6 bases). Per germline, CDR1 SGHTA and CDR2 FQGTGA. CDR3 size: 14 residues. Trimming took 5 bases from V and 2 from J, leaving 11 bases between them. The DNA for the CDR3 is TGTGCCAGCAGCACGGGAGATCCCACAGATACGCAGTATTTT. This translates into CASSTGDPTDTQYF.

The chain combines TRBV12-5 with TRBJ2-7, with D perhaps matching TRBD1 (6 bases). V shed 7 bases and J shed 3 bases, with 19 bases lying between them. The CDR3 runs to 15 residues. CDR1 is LGHNT, CDR2 FRNRAP, per germline. The DNA of the CDR3 is TGTGCTAGTGCGCTGTCAGGGGCTGGTCGCTACGAGCAGTACTTC. It codes for CASALSGAGRYEQYF.

The genes are TRBV7-9 and TRBJ1-5; weak D call: TRBD1 (6 bases). V was shortened by 6 bases and J by 6 bases, with 15 bases between the two germline ends. This CDR3 is 14 amino acids long. The germline V gene has CDR1 SEHNR and CDR2 FQNEAQ (reference sequence). The CDR3 DNA reads TGTGCCAGCAGTAACCACAGGGCGGGTCAGCCCCAGCATTTT. The encoded protein is CASSNHRAGQPQHF.

The sample holds one count of this clone. This chain connects TRBV4-3 to TRBJ2-5; unclear D gene. The CDR3 totals 13 residues. Per the germline V gene, CDR1 is LGHNA and CDR2 is YSLEER. The germline V and J ends were trimmed by 5 bases and 4 bases, with 11 bases remaining between them. The DNA of the CDR3 is TGCGCCAGCAGCGCCTCCGGGCGAGAGACCCAGTACTTC. Residues: CASSASGRETQYF.

For this clone: The same CDR3 can be traced to other DNA sequences in this sample. The chain carries TRBV7-9 and TRBJ1-2; D ambiguous. The CDR3 is 12 residues long. The germline V gene has CDR1 SEHNR and CDR2 FQNEAQ (reference sequence). Trimming shortened V by 0 bases and J by 1 base, and 0 bases separated the two germline ends. CDR3 coding DNA: TGTGCCAGCAGCTTAGCTAACTATGGCTACACCTTC. Amino acids: CASSLANYGYTF.

The rearrangement uses TRBV24-1 and TRBJ2-2, with unresolved D. This CDR3 region has 14 residues. Trimming cost V 4 bases and J 6 bases, with 11 bases left between them. CDR1 is KGHDR, CDR2 SFDVKD, per germline. The CDR3 bases are TGTGCCACCAGTGAAACGGGCCGGGCCGGGGAGCTGTTTTTT. Translating gives CATSETGRAGELFF.

The V call is TRBV7-9, the J call TRBJ2-5; the match to TRBD1 covers 9 bases. Trimming at V came to 1 base and at J to 5 bases, leaving 5 bases not matched to a gene. This CDR3 region has 15 residues. In germline, CDR1 is SEHNR, CDR2 FQNEAQ (reference sequence). The CDR3 region is CASSLVTGGEETQYF. Here the CDR3 DNA reads TGTGCCAGCAGCTTAGTAACAGGGGGCGAGGAGACCCAGTACTTC.

This clone came up once. CDR3 sequence reads: CATSRDNSAGSGGSDEQFF. In DNA, the CDR3 is TGTGCCACCAGCAGAGATAATTCCGCGGGAAGCGGGGGGTCCGATGAGCAGTTCTTC. V usage is TRBV15 and J usage is TRBJ2-1, with TRBD2 matching 9 bases. V was clipped by 0 bases and J by 8 bases; unmatched bases: 17. This CDR3 contains 19 residues. Germline CDR1 reads LNHNV; CDR2 reads YYDKDF (reference sequence).